One and the same sample provided the 12 T cell receptor beta chains below, sequenced in a study of T cell responses to AZD1222 COVID-19 vaccine. Using immunoSEQ multiplex PCR, the repertoire was profiled, and TCRdb retains in-frame clones only, with some absent. Of about 160,000 clones listed, 88% were seen once; the top ten hold 4% to 5.5%. Source: peripheral blood, taken 28 days after the second AZD1222 dose. The receptors shown here come from an adult who received the AZD1222 COVID-19 vaccine.

Here the CDR3 reads CASSGTGFPEYGYTF. DNA for the CDR3: TGCGCCAGCAGTGGAACAGGGTTTCCCGAGTATGGCTACACCTTC. V is TRBV10-1 and J is TRBJ1-2; TRBD1 might be the D (6 bases). CDR1 and CDR2 (germline): WNHNN, SYGVQD (reference sequence). V lost 4 bases and J lost 5, with 17 bases in between. CDR3 size: 15 residues.

The count of this clone is one. The chain is built from TRBV6-5 and TRBJ1-6; tentative D call: TRBD1 (5 bases). The CDR3 length is 14 residues. Germline CDR1 is MNHEY and CDR2 is SVGAGI. V lost 4 bases to trimming and J lost 6 bases, with 10 bases between them. The DNA of the CDR3 is TGTGCCAGCAGTTGGGGGACCTTTAATTCACCCCTCCACTTT. Translation: CASSWGTFNSPLHF.

J is TRBJ2-3 and V is TRBV2; no clear D. This CDR3 is built from 14 residues. Germline CDR1 SNHLY, CDR2 FYNNEI. V was trimmed by 6 bases and J by 2 bases, leaving 12 bases between them. DNA of the CDR3: TGTGCCAGCAGGAAGACGGAATTCACAGATACGCAGTATTTT. Translating it yields CASRKTEFTDTQYF.

The chain employs TRBV4-1 and TRBJ2-5; possibly TRBD2 for D (5 bases). The CDR3 consists of 14 residues. CDR1 and CDR2 from the germline V gene are MGHRA and YSYEKL. Between the trimmed V and J ends, which lost 1 base and 5 bases, there was a span of 11 bases. CDR3 coding DNA: TGCGCCAGCAGCCAAGTTTTACTAGTGGAGACCCAGTACTTC. It encodes CASSQVLLVETQYF.

The V gene is TRBV13, the J gene TRBJ2-7, with D uncertain. Germline CDR1 and CDR2: PRHDT and FYEKMQ (reference sequence). The CDR3 consists of 14 residues. Trimming stripped 4 bases from V and 3 bases from J, with 13 bases between. The CDR3, as DNA: TGTGCCAGCAGCTCAATCGAACAGAACTACGAGCAGTACTTC. Protein product: CASSSIEQNYEQYF. The whole variable domain, remainder taken from reference TRBV13 and TRBJ2-7, is AAGVIQSPRHLIKEKRETATLKCYPIPRHDTVYWYQQGPGQDPQFLISFYEKMQSDKGSIPDRFSAQQFSDYHSELNMSSLELGDSALYFCASSSIEQNYEQYFGPGTRLTVT.

The table lists this clone with a count of one. The V and J genes are TRBV25-1 and TRBJ1-3; perhaps TRBD1 as D (5 bases). Trimming cost V 3 bases and J 0 bases, with 12 bases left between them. Looked up from germline, CDR1 is MGHDK and CDR2 is SYGVNS. This CDR3 region has 16 residues. DNA of the CDR3: TGTGCCAGCAGTGAGTCCGGGGGGGGCTCTGGAAACACCATATATTTT. It yields the protein CASSESGGGSGNTIYF.

The chain recombines TRBV5-1 with TRBJ1-2; TRBD1 aligns across 10 bases. With 0 bases clipped from V and 7 bases from J, the junction kept 3 bases outside the gene matches. The CDR3 spans 14 residues. Germline V gene lookup returns CDR1 SGHRS and CDR2 YFSETQ. CDR3 bases: TGCGCCAGCAGCTTGGTCCGGGACAGGGGTGGCTACACCTTC. This translates into CASSLVRDRGGYTF.

On this clone itself: Other DNA sequences in this specimen translate into the identical CDR3. The chain couples TRBV27 to TRBJ2-5; tentative D call: TRBD2 (6 bases). V was shortened by 9 bases and J by 5 bases, with 13 bases between the two germline ends. CDR1 MNHEY and CDR2 SMNVEV come from the germline V gene (reference sequence). The CDR3 length is 12 residues. The CDR3 bases are TGTGCCAGTCGGCGGGGCCGGGAGACCCAGTACTTC. Translating it yields CASRRGRETQYF.

The V call is TRBV2, the J call TRBJ1-6, with D possibly matching TRBD1 (5 bases). V gave up 1 base and J gave up 6 bases, with 13 bases separating them. This CDR3 is built from 16 residues. Germline CDR1 and CDR2: SNHLY and FYNNEI. Here the CDR3 reads CASSEGGAGSNSPLHF. The CDR3 DNA follows: TGTGCCAGCAGTGAAGGAGGGGCAGGCTCTAATTCACCCCTCCACTTT.

V and J are TRBV30 and TRBJ2-3; D gene ambiguous. V was trimmed by 0 bases and J by 1 base, leaving 8 bases between them. This CDR3 region has 14 residues. The germline CDR1 and CDR2 sequences are GTSNPN and SVGIG (reference sequence). The CDR3 DNA reads TGTGCCTGGAGTGTCGGGCTCCGCACAGATACGCAGTATTTT. Translating it yields CAWSVGLRTDTQYF.

The CDR3 protein is CASSLSLYGYTF. The CDR3, as DNA: TGTGCCAGCAGCTTAAGCCTCTATGGCTACACCTTC. The chain couples TRBV7-2 to TRBJ1-2; D unclear. Germline CDR1 SGHTA, CDR2 FQGNSA. This CDR3 region has 12 residues. Between the trimmed V and J ends, which lost 2 bases and 4 bases, there was a span of 5 bases.

The chain links TRBV18 to TRBJ2-5; D is tentatively TRBD1 or TRBD2 (5 bases each). Trimming cost V 2 bases and J 1 base, with 11 bases left between them. This CDR3 comprises 15 residues. CDR1 and CDR2 from the germline V gene are KGHSH and LQKENI. Here the CDR3 reads CASSPFGASQETQYF. The CDR3, as DNA: TGTGCCAGCTCACCATTCGGGGCGTCCCAAGAGACCCAGTACTTC.